This TCR beta chain appears in the sequencing data of a study of Japanese encephalitis immunity and Zika vaccine responses (dated by TCRdb to about 2021). A note on the overall study: Included participants received three 5.0 ug doses of alum-adjuvanted ZPIV at weeks 0, 4 and 28. Two to three months ahead of the first ZPIV dose, about 12 participants were given JEV vaccine (IXIARO) as a two-dose regimen with the doses 28 days apart. Before ZPIV, 11 to 13 participants got a single dose of YFV vaccine (YF-VAX), while eight or nine participants were flavivirus-naive. For TCR sequencing, roughly six representative participants were chosen from each pre-vaccination group, with samples at week 0 (after pre-vaccination, before ZPIV) and week 52. TCR repertoires were also analyzed from a few flavivirus-naive individuals at weeks 2, 6 and 52 after starting ZPIV vaccination. For stimulation, either ZIKV structural-protein peptide pools divided into flavivirus-conserved and non-conserved sets were used, or JEV or YFV peptides matching the pre-vaccination. The ZIKV peptides, 15-mers that overlapped by 11 residues, were chosen for containing NetMHCpan/NetMHCII-predicted epitopes with affinity below 50 nM. The study asked whether earlier vaccination against Japanese encephalitis virus (JEV) or yellow fever virus (YFV) shaped CD4 T cell responses to the Zika vaccine. Results the study describes overall, beyond this receptor: The individual peptides behind the cross-reactive responses were not identified because limits on sample size made peptide-pool deconvolution impossible. Rather than the whole vaccinated cohort, the analysis covered just a subset of trial participants, namely those who received three doses and had adequate samples. In JEV-pre-vaccinated donors, the repertoire richness of CD4 T cells responding to conserved ZIKV epitopes dropped significantly after ZPIV. The samples grouped by participant and showed no similarity across individuals, which suggests that no public TCRs were detected. JEV-pre-vaccinated donors showed higher repertoire similarity across time-points and stimulations than YFV-pre-vaccinated donors, indicating more clonotypes common to ZIKV and JEV stimulation. Only a few individuals showed CD8 T cell responses to the ZIKV peptide pools, and those responses were of very low magnitude.

A distance of 10 bases separates the germline ends of V and J, which lose 1 base and 3 bases respectively. The germline V gene specifies MDHEN as CDR1 and SYDVKM as CDR2. Including the terminal cysteine and phenylalanine, the CDR3 comprises 15 residues. Just the 45-base CDR3 DNA is kept, in frame starting at base 1. To prepare the library, 5' RACE was applied. Before sequencing, the TCRbeta libraries were pooled in amounts proportional to the number of cells sorted for each library. Total RNA was extracted from sorted cells with RNAzol RT, and cDNA was synthesized with an oligo(dT) primer and a template-switching oligo. The TCRbeta V-CDR3-J region was PCR-amplified with Kapa HiFi using a SMARTer oligo primer and a TCRbeta constant-region primer. Illumina adaptors and sample-specific index barcodes were added in a second PCR, with HighPrep bead cleanup and a Bioanalyzer check confirming a band of roughly 650 bp. Libraries were sequenced on an Illumina MiSeq with 2x151 bp paired-end reads. The authors' pipeline ran thus. An in-house Java program demultiplexed the reads, and MiXCR assigned TCRbeta annotations and counted clonotypes. Repertoire overlap used Morisita-Horn indices from the R package vegan, with UPGMA clustering and Circos plots of recurring clonotypes. Shannon diversity and richness were normalized to the highest possible value given the input cell numbers, yielding values from 0 to 1. CDR3beta sequences were aligned using MUSCLE, distances were calculated using SeqinR, and multidimensional scaling was plotted in R. The public reads were reprocessed in TCRdb via fastp at Q25 and MiXCR, keeping in-frame beta chains. Each record represents a unique CDR3 protein, reported with the most common genes and DNA among its rows. TCRdb, rather than the study authors, made the V and J calls. The sample records 150 to 200 distinct CDR3 sequences, about 4.5% of which are singletons. The ten largest clonotypes hold less than 45% of the sample.

After labeling with CellTrace CFSE, PBMCs were cultured for 6 days in RPMI containing roughly 8.4% human serum along with peptide pools, each at around 0.92 ug/mL. Enrolled adults were healthy and seronegative for ZIKV, JEV, YFV, DENV and WNV by microneutralization screening. Samples were obtained from a phase 1, double-blinded, randomized, placebo-controlled trial of an alum-adjuvanted Zika purified-inactivated virus (ZPIV) vaccine. Peripheral blood mononuclear cells were isolated using a standard procedure and then kept frozen in liquid nitrogen until they were used. This clonotype was observed a handful of times. No qualities accompany the bases; no much larger clone lies one base away.

The sequence was obtained from an adult man who received an inactivated Zika virus vaccine. The starting material was antigen-activated CD8+ T cells from blood, cultured, obtained during a Zika inactivated vaccine study. The chain is made from TRBV28 and TRBJ2-1; no D gene can be assigned with confidence. The CDR3 protein sequence reads: CASSLLTELYNEQFF. The nucleotide sequence is given as TGTGCCAGCAGTTTATTAACAGAGCTCTACAATGAGCAGTTCTTC.